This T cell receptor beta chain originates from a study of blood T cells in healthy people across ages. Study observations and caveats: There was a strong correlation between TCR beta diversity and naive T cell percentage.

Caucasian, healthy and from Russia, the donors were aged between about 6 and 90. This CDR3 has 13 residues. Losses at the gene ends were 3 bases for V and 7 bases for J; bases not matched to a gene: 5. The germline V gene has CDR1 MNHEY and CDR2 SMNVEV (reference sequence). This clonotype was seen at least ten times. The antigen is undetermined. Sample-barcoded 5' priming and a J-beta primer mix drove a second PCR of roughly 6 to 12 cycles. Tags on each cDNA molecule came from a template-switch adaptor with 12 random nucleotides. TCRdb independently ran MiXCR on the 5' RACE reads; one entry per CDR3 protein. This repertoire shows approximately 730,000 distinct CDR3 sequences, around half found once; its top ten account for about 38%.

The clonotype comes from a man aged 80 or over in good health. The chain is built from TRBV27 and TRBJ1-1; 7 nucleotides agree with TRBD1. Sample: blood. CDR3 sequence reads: CASSLTGSDEAFF. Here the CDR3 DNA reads TGTGCCAGCAGTTTGACAGGGTCTGATGAAGCTTTCTTT.